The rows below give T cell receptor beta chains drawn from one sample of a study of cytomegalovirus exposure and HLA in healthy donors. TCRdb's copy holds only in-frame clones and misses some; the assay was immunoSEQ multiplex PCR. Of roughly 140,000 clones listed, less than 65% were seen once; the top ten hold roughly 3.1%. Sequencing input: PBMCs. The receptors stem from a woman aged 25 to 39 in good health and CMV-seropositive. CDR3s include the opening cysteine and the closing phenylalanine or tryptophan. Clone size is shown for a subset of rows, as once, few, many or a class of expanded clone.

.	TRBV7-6	CASSLMLAGGDTQYF
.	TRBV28	CASSRRQGALEQYF
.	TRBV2	CASNLQGAVDEQFF
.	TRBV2	CASSGGTANQPQHF
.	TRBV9	CASSARWGDEQFF
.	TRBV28	CASSTLGEGGNQPQHF
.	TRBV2	CASSVDRPMGEKLFF
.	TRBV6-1	CASSLTANKVGELFF
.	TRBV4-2	CASSQDLSSGNTIYF
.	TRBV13	CASSGSGATNTEAFF
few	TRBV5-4	CASSLDQAGYTF
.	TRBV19	CASSIGGARGNQPQHF
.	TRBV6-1	CASSEAARVEAFF
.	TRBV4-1	CASSHYRDRKNYGYTF
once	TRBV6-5	CASSYTQDRNTEAFF
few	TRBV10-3	CAISGQGENEQYF
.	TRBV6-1	CASSDPVGYTF
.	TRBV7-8	CASSLTGQGVRGYTF
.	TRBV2	CASSDQGANSNQPQHF
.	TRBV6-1	CASSKLRVEPQHF
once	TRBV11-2	CASSLRVRNTGELFF
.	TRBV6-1	CASSGPPGTRNTEAFF
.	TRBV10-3	CAISKHSSDNAWDTQYF
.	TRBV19	CASSLGQSNTEAFF
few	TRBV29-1	CSVEGQNYEQYF
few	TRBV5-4	CASSWEGTGDGNTIYF
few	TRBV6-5	CASRSTPQANYGYTF
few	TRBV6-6	CASRPLYGEAFF
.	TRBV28	CASRTGGYEKLFF
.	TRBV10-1	CASSDNPTSEQFF
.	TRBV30	CASSRSVTGANVLTF
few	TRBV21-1	CASSTHPYEQYF
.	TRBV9	CASSSTGGSTDTQYF
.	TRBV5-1	CASSLEGRDYGYTF
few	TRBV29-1	CSVTGRDHTEAFF
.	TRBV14	CASSQELWTGVGAFF
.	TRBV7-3	CASSLGLAGTYEQYF
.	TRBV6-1	CASSEAGWRLTDTQYF
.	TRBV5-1	CASSSSGTADEKLFF
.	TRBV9	CASSARTGGYEQYF
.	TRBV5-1	CASSLTPQGASNYGYTF
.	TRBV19	CASSLLLNSPLHF
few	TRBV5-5	CASSFQLTGVQPQHF
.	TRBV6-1	CASSTTGGREQYF
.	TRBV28	CASTLPSRQGGTEAFF
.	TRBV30	CAFPQGFSGANVLTF
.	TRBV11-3	CASSTGVRDTGELFF
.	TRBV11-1	CASSFQYEQYF
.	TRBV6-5	CASRRVGAHEQYF
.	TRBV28	CASRPMGQIASDQYF